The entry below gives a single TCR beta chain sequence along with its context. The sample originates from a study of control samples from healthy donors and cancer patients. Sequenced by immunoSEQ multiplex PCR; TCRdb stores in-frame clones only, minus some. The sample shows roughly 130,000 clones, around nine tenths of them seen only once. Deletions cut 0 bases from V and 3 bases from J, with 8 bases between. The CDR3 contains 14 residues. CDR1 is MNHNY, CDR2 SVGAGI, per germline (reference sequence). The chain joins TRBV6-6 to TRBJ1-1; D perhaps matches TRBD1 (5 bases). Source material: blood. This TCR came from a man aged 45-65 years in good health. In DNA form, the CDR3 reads TGTGCCAGCAGTTACTCGGGGGGTTACACTGAAGCTTTCTTT. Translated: CASSYSGGYTEAFF.